The 26 T cell receptor beta chains given below trace back to one sample, sequenced in a study of a mutant IDH1 vaccine in newly diagnosed glioma. As for time point: week 5, during vaccination. Vaccination comprised doses that each held 300 ug of mutant IDH1 20-mer peptide, plus topical imiquimod. Data came from immunoSEQ multiplex PCR; TCRdb stores just in-frame clones and leaves some out. The sample has 45,000 to 60,000 clones, around 80% seen once. These receptors are not linked to any known antigen. The source was PBMCs, collected from a glioma patient whose treatment included an IDH1 peptide vaccine. The receptors originated from a man between 50 and 59 years old with glioma.

The chain combines TRBV27 with TRBJ2-1; D is uncertain. The CDR3 has 12 residues. V lost 3 bases and J 7 bases, leaving 7 bases between the germline ends. Germline V gene lookup returns CDR1 MNHEY and CDR2 SMNVEV (reference sequence). DNA for the CDR3: TGTGCCAGCAGTTTGATAGGGAATGAGCAGTTCTTC. It translates to CASSLIGNEQFF.

The chain joins TRBV5-4 to TRBJ2-3; D is perhaps TRBD2 (6 bases). The CDR3 sequence is 16 residues long. The germline V and J ends were trimmed by 9 bases and 2 bases, with 22 bases remaining between them. Germline V gives CDR1 SGHNT, CDR2 YYREEE (reference sequence). DNA for the CDR3: TGTGCCACCAATAGCGGTCCGGCAGGGCTCACAGATACGCAGTATTTT. Translating it yields CATNSGPAGLTDTQYF.

The rearrangement links TRBV30 to TRBJ2-7; 10 bases match TRBD1. This CDR3 is built from 15 residues. Losses at the gene ends were 3 bases for V and 1 base for J; bases not matched to a gene: 6. In germline, CDR1 is GTSNPN, CDR2 SVGIG (reference sequence). For the CDR3, the DNA is TGTGCCTGGAGCCGACCGGGACAGGGGTCCTACGAGCAGTACTTC. It specifies CAWSRPGQGSYEQYF.

The chain recombines TRBV6-1 with TRBJ2-1; TRBD2 aligns across 8 bases. The CDR3 totals 14 residues. CDR1 is MNHNS and CDR2 is SASEGT in the germline V gene. The junction had 3 bases not matched to a gene; V was cut back by 5 bases and J by 3 bases. The CDR3 reads CASSWTSIYNEQFF. Here the CDR3 DNA reads TGTGCCAGCAGTTGGACTAGCATCTACAATGAGCAGTTCTTC.

V and J are TRBV5-5 and TRBJ1-1; D is ambiguous. Germline CDR1 reads SGHKS; CDR2 reads YYEKEE (reference sequence). The CDR3 is made up of 14 amino acids. Trimming removed 0 bases from V and 2 bases from J, with 8 bases in between. The CDR3 spells CASSLEWTNTEAFF. The CDR3 DNA reads as TGTGCCAGCAGCTTGGAATGGACTAACACTGAAGCTTTCTTT.

This clone was detected once. V gene TRBV10-3 combines with J gene TRBJ1-1; D might be TRBD1 (6 bases). Looked up from germline, CDR1 is ENHRY and CDR2 is SYGVKD. The length of the CDR3 is 14 residues. V was clipped by 5 bases and J by 1 base, with 11 bases between them. The CDR3, as DNA: TGTGCCATCAGTCCGGGACAAACGAACACTGAAGCTTTCTTT. It codes for CAISPGQTNTEAFF.

CDR3 protein: CASSQGLDYGYTF. DNA for the CDR3: TGTGCCAGCTCGCAGGGACTGGACTATGGCTACACCTTC. The gene calls are TRBV18 and TRBJ1-2; TRBD1 is a possible D gene (5 bases). CDR1 and CDR2 (germline): KGHSH, LQKENI. The CDR3 spans 13 residues. Trimming took off 6 bases at V and 3 bases at J, with 11 bases between the two ends.

The chain couples TRBV10-3 to TRBJ2-5, with D perhaps matching TRBD2 (6 bases). V dropped 4 bases and J dropped 9 bases, with 15 bases sitting between them. The CDR3 is 13 residues long. CDR1 is ENHRY and CDR2 is SYGVKD in the germline V gene. Here the CDR3 reads CAISAYSAGSQYF. The DNA of the CDR3 is TGTGCCATCAGTGCTTACAGTGCGGGGTCCCAGTACTTC.

This sequence joins TRBV25-1 and TRBJ2-6; a possible D gene is TRBD2 (6 bases). V dropped 1 base and J dropped 3 bases, with 10 bases sitting between them. This CDR3 is 16 amino acids long. Germline assignment: CDR1 MGHDK and CDR2 SYGVNS. The CDR3 sequence is CASSEWGGDGANVLTF. The CDR3 coding sequence is TGTGCCAGCAGTGAATGGGGCGGGGATGGGGCCAACGTCCTGACTTTC. The whole variable domain, filled in from reference TRBV25-1 and TRBJ2-6, reads EADIYQTPRYLVIGTGKKITLECSQTMGHDKMYWYQQDPGMELHLIHYSYGVNSTEKGDLSSESTVSRIRTEHFPLTLESARPSHTSQYLCASSEWGGDGANVLTFGAGSRLTVL.

This rearrangement joins TRBV6-6 to TRBJ1-1, with a possible D match to TRBD1 (5 bases). Germline-derived CDR1 and CDR2 are MNHNY and SVGAGI (reference sequence). V lost 2 bases to trimming and J lost 5 bases, with 6 bases between them. CDR3 length: 12 residues. CDR3 amino acids: CASSYGGTEAFF. In nucleotides, the CDR3 is TGTGCCAGCAGTTACGGGGGAACTGAAGCTTTCTTT.

V gene TRBV4-1 combines with J gene TRBJ1-3; unclear D gene. V lost 4 bases, J lost 1 base, and 8 bases lay in between. This CDR3 comprises 14 residues. CDR1 and CDR2 (germline): MGHRA, YSYEKL. The CDR3 reads CASSPLLSGNTIYF. As DNA, the CDR3 is TGCGCCAGCAGCCCCCTATTATCTGGAAACACCATATATTTT.

This clone is judged medium-sized. The genes are TRBV28 and TRBJ2-1, with 7 nucleotides matching TRBD1. Germline loops: CDR1 MDHEN, CDR2 SYDVKM. The CDR3 consists of 13 residues. V was clipped by 2 bases and J by 9 bases; unmatched bases: 4. The CDR3 here is CASSLGTAGEQFF. CDR3 DNA: TGTGCCAGCAGTTTAGGGACAGCCGGTGAGCAGTTCTTC.

This chain links TRBV5-1 with TRBJ2-3, with D possibly TRBD1 on 6 matching bases. V shed 2 bases and J shed 5 bases, with 18 bases lying between them. The CDR3 extends over 16 amino acids. CDR1 SGHRS and CDR2 YFSETQ come from the germline V gene. The CDR3 loop reads CASSFLPQGSGDTQYF. The CDR3 bases are TGCGCCAGCAGCTTTCTACCACAGGGTAGTGGAGATACGCAGTATTTT.

This clone was recorded a few times. V gene TRBV30 combines with J gene TRBJ1-5; TRBD1 is a possible D gene (5 bases). The CDR3 is 13 amino acids. V lost 2 bases to trimming and J lost 2 bases, with 7 bases between them. Per the germline V gene, CDR1 is GTSNPN and CDR2 is SVGIG (reference sequence). Written as DNA, the CDR3 is TGTGCCTGGAGTAAAGGGGGCAATCAGCCCCAGCATTTT. It codes for CAWSKGGNQPQHF.

This chain uses TRBV2 with TRBJ1-1; TRBD1 agrees at 8 bases. The CDR3 is 12 residues long. In germline, CDR1 is SNHLY, CDR2 FYNNEI. V dropped 9 bases and J dropped 4; count of bases not matched to a gene: 4. CDR3 region: CARKTGGTEAFF. The CDR3 DNA sequence: TGTGCCAGGAAAACAGGGGGCACTGAAGCTTTCTTT.

Here the CDR3 reads CASSPQGQGLGTEAFF. The CDR3 coding sequence is TGCGCCAGCAGCCCACAGGGACAGGGTTTAGGCACTGAAGCTTTCTTT. This rearrangement joins TRBV5-1 to TRBJ1-1, with 9 bases matching TRBD1. CDR1 is SGHRS, CDR2 YFSETQ, per germline. The CDR3 has 16 residues. Germline trimming cut 4 bases from V and 4 bases from J; bases unmatched to any gene: 11.

This sequence joins TRBV6-5 and TRBJ2-5; 11 nucleotides agree with TRBD1. The CDR3 is 16 residues long. Germline loops: CDR1 MNHEY, CDR2 SVGAGI. V was pared by 4 bases and J by 2 bases, with 6 bases of the junction left unmatched. CDR3 sequence reads: CASSSPGQGGQETQYF. CDR3 DNA: TGTGCCAGCAGTTCTCCGGGACAGGGGGGTCAAGAGACCCAGTACTTC.

The chain uses TRBV7-9 and TRBJ2-1, with D perhaps matching TRBD2 (5 bases). Germline lookup yields CDR1 SEHNR and CDR2 FQNEAQ (reference sequence). This CDR3 region has 16 residues. The V end lost 2 bases, the J end lost 3 bases, and 14 bases lay between the germline ends. Written as DNA, the CDR3 is TGTGCCAGCAGCTTACCGGGAACGCTGGGCTACAATGAGCAGTTCTTC. Amino acid sequence: CASSLPGTLGYNEQFF.

The chain links TRBV9 to TRBJ1-3; D unclear. This CDR3 is built from 13 residues. Germline V gives CDR1 SGDLS, CDR2 YYNGEE. Trimming cost V 0 bases and J 9 bases, with 10 bases left between them. CDR3 sequence: CASSVGVSGTIYF. The CDR3 nucleotides are TGTGCCAGCAGCGTAGGGGTTTCAGGCACCATATATTTT.

The chain joins TRBV2 to TRBJ2-7; D gene uncertain. V dropped 8 bases and J dropped 3 bases, with 11 bases sitting between them. Germline V lookup: CDR1 SNHLY, CDR2 FYNNEI. The CDR3 runs 12 residues. CDR3 sequence: CASRGEDYEQYF. CDR3 nucleotide sequence: TGTGCCAGCCGCGGAGAAGACTACGAGCAGTACTTC.

The J gene is TRBJ2-2, the V gene TRBV6-1; either TRBD1 or TRBD2 may fit D (5 bases each). CDR1 is MNHNS, CDR2 SASEGT, per germline. This CDR3 is 17 amino acids long. V gave up 2 bases and J gave up 1 base, with 14 bases separating them. CDR3 residues: CASSESIGAENTGELFF. CDR3 sequence (DNA): TGTGCCAGCAGTGAATCTATCGGGGCAGAGAACACCGGGGAGCTGTTTTTT.

This chain connects TRBV10-3 to TRBJ2-1, with 8 nucleotides matching TRBD2. The CDR3 consists of 14 residues. V was pared by 2 bases and J by 5 bases, with 2 bases of the junction left unmatched. Germline V lookup: CDR1 ENHRY, CDR2 SYGVKD. The CDR3 sequence is CAISERGGDNEQFF. CDR3 bases: TGTGCCATCAGTGAGCGGGGGGGGGACAATGAGCAGTTCTTC.

V gene TRBV7-2 combines with J gene TRBJ1-3, with D uncertain. The V end lost 4 bases, the J end lost 6 bases, and 19 bases lay between the germline ends. This CDR3 region has 16 residues. From germline, CDR1 is SGHTA and CDR2 FQGNSA. The CDR3 DNA is TGTGCCAGCAGCTCCCCCGATATGGGCGGTCAAAACACCATATATTTT. As protein: CASSSPDMGGQNTIYF.

The genes are TRBV7-2 and TRBJ1-2, with D perhaps matching TRBD1 (6 bases). CDR1 SGHTA and CDR2 FQGNSA come from the germline V gene. This CDR3 is 14 amino acids long. The germline V and J ends were trimmed by 4 bases and 5 bases, with 14 bases remaining between them. CDR3 loop: CASSSSGVGYGYTF. CDR3 sequence (DNA): TGTGCCAGCAGCTCATCAGGGGTGGGGTATGGCTACACCTTC.

This clone occurred once. The rearrangement links TRBV9 to TRBJ2-5, with D perhaps matching TRBD2 (6 bases). CDR3 length equals 14 residues. Trimming cost V 4 bases and J 5 bases, with 15 bases left between them. Germline V gene data show CDR1 as SGDLS and CDR2 as YYNGEE. CDR3 sequence reads: CASSTQGGGETQYF. The CDR3 bases are TGTGCCAGCAGCACCCAGGGAGGTGGGGAGACCCAGTACTTC.

The chain is built from TRBV19 and TRBJ1-1, with D unclear. The CDR3 is 15 amino acids. Trimming cost V 0 bases and J 4 bases, with 12 bases left between them. CDR1 and CDR2 (germline): LNHDA, SQIVND (reference sequence). CDR3 bases: TGTGCCAGTAGTATAGATGTCCGGAGACTCACTGAAGCTTTCTTT. It codes for CASSIDVRRLTEAFF.